This TCR beta chain was sequenced during a study of cytomegalovirus exposure and HLA in healthy donors. This clone was seen more than once but under ten times. Its antigen is currently unknown. The germline gives CDR1 KGHSH, CDR2 LQKENI. Trimming took 2 bases from V and 9 from J, leaving 5 bases between them. The CDR3 loop spans 11 amino acids. Study-level points and caveats: Association with HLA alleles at 0.05 false discovery rate was found for around 15,000 TCR beta sequences in a later analysis. It was reported in a later analysis that an Asian-associated ancestry cluster showed fewer N-insertions than the approximately 670-donor mean.

The PCR employed 60 Vbeta primers together with 13 Jbeta primers. Assay used: immunoSEQ multiplex PCR; TCRdb lists only in-frame clones, some missing. The table lists over 200,000 clones, approximately 82% of them singletons. This TCR derives from a woman in her thirties or forties in good health and CMV-seronegative. The sample taken for sequencing was PBMCs. The chain combines TRBV18 with TRBJ1-3, with unresolved D. The CDR3 sequence: CASSPSGTIYF. As DNA, the CDR3 is TGTGCCAGCTCACCATCGGGCACCATATATTTT.